This T cell receptor (beta chain) was captured by sequencing in a study of T-cell reconstitution after alpha-beta-depleted transplantation in children. Only a few counts were recorded for this clonotype. Germline-derived CDR1 and CDR2 are SGHTA and FQGTGA. CDR3 length: 18 residues. J lost 0 bases, V lost 5 bases, and 6 bases had no gene match. The library targeted TCRbeta and was prepared with unique molecular identifiers. TCRdb analysed the PCR reads with MiXCR anew, one entry per CDR3 protein. The sample contains about 610,000 distinct CDR3 sequences, more than 9% of which appear only once. The sample was PBMCs from the stem cell graft donor, taken from the stem cell graft. V is TRBV7-3 and J is TRBJ2-1, with 14 bases matching TRBD2. This TCR derives from a human donor who donated a stem cell graft to a child with acute myeloid leukemia. CDR3 DNA: TGTGCCAGCAGCCGGACTAGCGGGAGGCAGAGCTCCTACAATGAGCAGTTCTTC. Translation gives CASSRTSGRQSSYNEQFF. Using reference TRBV7-3 and TRBJ2-1 for the parts outside the CDR3, the full variable domain is GAGVSQTPSNKVTEKGKYVELRCDPISGHTALYWYRQSLGQGPEFLIYFQGTGAADDSGLPNDRFFAVRPEGSVSTLKIQRTERGDSAVYLCASSRTSGRQSSYNEQFFGPGTRLTVL.